This T cell receptor beta chain appears in the sequencing data of a study of T-cell memory formation after mild COVID-19. This clonotype was counted a few times. Its antigen is unknown. TCRdb reprocessed the 5' RACE reads with MiXCR, giving one entry per CDR3 protein. This sample carries roughly 250,000 distinct CDR3 sequences, approximately 15% of them seen once, and the ten largest clones take approximately 20%. The study's findings and limits: Some clones that responded turned up in pre-infection memory, which suggests that cross-reactive memory joined in.

This CDR3 region has 14 residues. From germline, CDR1 is DFQATT and CDR2 SNEGSKA (reference sequence). The trim removed 5 bases at V and 7 bases at J, leaving 5 bases unmatched. Sequencing input: PBMCs or a T cell subset sorted from them (not recorded which). This chain joins TRBV20-1 and TRBJ2-3, with 14 bases aligning to TRBD2. The TCR comes from a man aged 18 to 35 who had mild COVID-19 (a few samples of this study predate the infection). Cell type and time point are not known. DNA for the CDR3: TGCAGTGCTCTGACTAGCGGGGGGGCAAATACGCAGTATTTT. It encodes CSALTSGGANTQYF.